The clone carrying this T cell receptor beta chain was recorded many times. This sample stems from a study of CD8 T cells in ankylosing spondylitis. TCRdb re-derived calls from the 5' RACE reads in MiXCR, one entry per CDR3 protein. The sample yields more than 150,000 distinct CDR3 sequences, 15% to 20% seen once. Trimming took 1 base from V and 0 from J, leaving 6 bases between them. This CDR3 comprises 15 residues. CDR1 and CDR2 (germline): MGHDK, SYGVNS. The sequenced sample was blood, either unsorted or a sorted T cell fraction (not recorded which). The V call is TRBV25-1, the J call TRBJ1-4; no definite D call. The clonotype originates from a male donor between 10 and 30 years old with ankylosing spondylitis or in good health (not recorded which). Written as DNA, the CDR3 is TGTGCCAGCAGTGAATGGGTTGCAACTAATGAAAAACTGTTTTTT. This translates into CASSEWVATNEKLFF.